These 8 T cell receptor beta chains share one sample of origin, sequenced in a study of OX40 agonist ivuxolimab in advanced cancers. The repertoire was sequenced with immunoSEQ multiplex PCR; TCRdb's copy has only in-frame clones and lacks some. The top ten clones hold about 2.7% of a sample with some 65,000 clones, about 90% of them seen once. The sample in question was CD4+ or CD8+ T cells sorted from blood, obtained in a trial of the OX40 agonist ivuxolimab. The receptors here all came from an adult with an advanced solid tumor such as melanoma, head and neck, liver or kidney cancer.

This chain uses TRBV5-1 with TRBJ1-1; D is undetermined. The V end was cut by 2 bases, the J end by 0 bases, with 8 bases between. This CDR3 comprises 14 residues. Germline V gene data show CDR1 as SGHRS and CDR2 as YFSETQ. The CDR3 spells CASSLTTVNTEAFF. For the CDR3, the DNA is TGCGCCAGCAGCTTAACGACGGTGAACACTGAAGCTTTCTTT.

This chain joins TRBV4-1 and TRBJ1-5; D gene unclear. Germline V gives CDR1 MGHRA, CDR2 YSYEKL. The CDR3 has 14 amino acids. Trimming left V 4 bases short and J 3 bases short, with 10 bases between. CDR3 sequence (DNA): TGCGCCAGCAGCCGCTCAGACTCCAATCAGCCCCAGCATTTT. This sequence encodes CASSRSDSNQPQHF.

The V gene is TRBV5-1, the J gene TRBJ1-2; 7 bases match TRBD1. This CDR3 has 18 amino acids. In germline, CDR1 is SGHRS, CDR2 YFSETQ. The V and J ends lost 1 base and 0 bases, in that order; junction bases with no gene match: 12. The CDR3 spells CASSLTTTGRPPNYGYTF. The CDR3 DNA is TGCGCCAGCAGCTTGACTACGACAGGGAGGCCCCCTAACTATGGCTACACCTTC.

CDR3 in DNA: TGTGCCAGTAGTCCGAGGACTAGCGGGAGGGCCAATGAGCAGTTCTTC. This encodes CASSPRTSGRANEQFF. The rearrangement links TRBV19 to TRBJ2-1; 15 positions match TRBD2. Germline values: CDR1 LNHDA, CDR2 SQIVND (reference sequence). J gave up 6 bases and V 5 bases, and 5 bases lay outside the gene matches. The CDR3 length is 16 residues.

V and J are TRBV28 and TRBJ1-5, with 7 bases matching TRBD1. J gave up 0 bases and V 2 bases, and 1 base lay outside the gene matches. The CDR3 covers 15 residues. Germline CDR1 reads MDHEN; CDR2 reads SYDVKM. The DNA for the CDR3 is TGTGCCAGCAGTTTAGGGGACAGTAGCAATCAGCCCCAGCATTTT. Protein: CASSLGDSSNQPQHF.

This chain joins TRBV18 and TRBJ2-3; D uncertain. Trimming cost V 3 bases and J 0 bases, with 4 bases left between them. This CDR3 has 13 amino acids. Looked up from germline, CDR1 is KGHSH and CDR2 is LQKENI. CDR3 in DNA: TGTGCCAGCTCACCCCTAAGCACAGATACGCAGTATTTT. It is translated as CASSPLSTDTQYF. The full variable domain, its missing parts supplied by reference TRBV18 and TRBJ2-3, is NAGVMQNPRHLVRRRGQEARLRCSPMKGHSHVYWYRQLPEEGLKFMVYLQKENIIDESGMPKERFSAEFPKEGPSILRIQQVVRGDSAAYFCASSPLSTDTQYFGPGTRLTVL.

The chain recombines TRBV7-3 with TRBJ2-7, with 10 positions matching TRBD1. CDR3 length: 14 residues. V lost 5 bases and J lost 6; bases outside the gene matches: 7. CDR1 is SGHTA, CDR2 FQGTGA, per germline. The CDR3 coding sequence is TGTGCCAGCAGCCCCGGGACAGGGGACGTCGAGCAGTACTTC. It codes for CASSPGTGDVEQYF.

This rearrangement joins TRBV11-3 to TRBJ2-7; TRBD1 matches 7 bases. CDR3 length equals 14 residues. The V gene end was trimmed by 4 bases and the J gene end by 3 bases; junction bases not matched to a gene: 6. Germline CDR1 SGHNT, CDR2 YENEEA. The CDR3 coding sequence is TGTGCCAGCAGCTATTGGGACAGAGACTACGAGCAGTACTTC. Translation gives CASSYWDRDYEQYF.